This T cell receptor (beta chain) was profiled in a study of blood T cell repertoires in COVID-19. Generated by immunoSEQ multiplex PCR, the TCRdb table keeps only in-frame clones and is missing some. The repertoire consists of about 400,000 clones, with 85% to 90% occurring once and the leading ten covering approximately 1%. Trimming left V 4 bases short and J 0 bases short, with 12 bases between. Germline lookup yields CDR1 SQVTM and CDR2 ANQGSEA. The CDR3 spans 14 residues. Sequencing used PBMCs or T cells enriched from blood (not recorded which). The TCR was taken from a young woman with acute COVID-19. The chain combines TRBV29-1 with TRBJ1-2; no clear D gene. CDR3 nucleotide sequence: TGCAGCGTTGGGCAAAGATCAGCTAACTATGGCTACACCTTC. Protein product: CSVGQRSANYGYTF. Combining the CDR3 with reference TRBV29-1 and TRBJ1-2 gives the whole variable domain SAVISQKPSRDICQRGTSLTIQCQVDSQVTMMFWYRQQPGQSLTLIATANQGSEATYESGFVIDKFPISRPNLTFSTLTVSNMSPEDSSIYLCSVGQRSANYGYTFGSGTRLTVV.